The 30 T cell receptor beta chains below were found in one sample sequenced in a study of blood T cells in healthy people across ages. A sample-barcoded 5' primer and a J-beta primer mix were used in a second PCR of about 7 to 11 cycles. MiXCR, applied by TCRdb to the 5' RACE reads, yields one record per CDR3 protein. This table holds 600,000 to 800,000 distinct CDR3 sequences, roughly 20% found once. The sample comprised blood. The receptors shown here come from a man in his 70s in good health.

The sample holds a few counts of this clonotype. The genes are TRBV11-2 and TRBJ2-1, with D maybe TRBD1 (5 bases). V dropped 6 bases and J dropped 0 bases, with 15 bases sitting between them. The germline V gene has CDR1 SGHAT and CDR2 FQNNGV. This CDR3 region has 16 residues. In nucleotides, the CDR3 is TGTGCCAGCAGTGGGGCAGGAAGGGACTCCTACAATGAGCAGTTCTTC. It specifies CASSGAGRDSYNEQFF.

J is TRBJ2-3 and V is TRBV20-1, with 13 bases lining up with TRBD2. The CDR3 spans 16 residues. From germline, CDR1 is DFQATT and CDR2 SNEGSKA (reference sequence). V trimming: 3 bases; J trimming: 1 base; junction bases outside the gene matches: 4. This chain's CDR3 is CSARAGTSGGTDTQYF. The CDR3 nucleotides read TGCAGTGCTAGGGCAGGGACTAGCGGGGGCACAGATACGCAGTATTTT.

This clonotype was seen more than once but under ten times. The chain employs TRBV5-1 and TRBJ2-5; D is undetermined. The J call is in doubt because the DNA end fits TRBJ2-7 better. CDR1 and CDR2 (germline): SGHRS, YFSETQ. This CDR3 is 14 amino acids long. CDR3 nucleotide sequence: TGCGCCAGCAGCTTAAACGATCTGAGCTACGAGCAGTACTTC. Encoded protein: CASSLNDLSYEQYF.

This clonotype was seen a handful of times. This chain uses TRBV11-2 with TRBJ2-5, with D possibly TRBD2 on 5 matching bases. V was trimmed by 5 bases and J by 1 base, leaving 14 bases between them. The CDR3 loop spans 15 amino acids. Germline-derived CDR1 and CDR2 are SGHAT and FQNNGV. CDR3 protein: CASSRGRRFQETQYF. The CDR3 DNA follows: TGTGCCAGCAGCCGAGGGAGACGTTTCCAAGAGACCCAGTACTTC.

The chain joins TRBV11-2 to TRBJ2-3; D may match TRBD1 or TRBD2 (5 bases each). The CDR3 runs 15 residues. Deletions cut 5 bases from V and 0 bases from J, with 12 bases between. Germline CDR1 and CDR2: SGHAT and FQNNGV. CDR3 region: CASSPGTKSTDTQYF. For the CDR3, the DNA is TGTGCCAGCAGCCCCGGGACGAAGAGCACAGATACGCAGTATTTT.

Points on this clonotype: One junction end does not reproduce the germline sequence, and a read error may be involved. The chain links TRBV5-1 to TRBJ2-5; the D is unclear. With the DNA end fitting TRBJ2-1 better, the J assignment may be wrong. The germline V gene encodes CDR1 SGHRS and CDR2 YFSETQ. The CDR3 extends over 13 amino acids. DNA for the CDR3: TGCGCCAGCGGCTTGGCCTTTTCATCCGAGCAGTTCTTC. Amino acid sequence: CASGLAFSSEQFF.

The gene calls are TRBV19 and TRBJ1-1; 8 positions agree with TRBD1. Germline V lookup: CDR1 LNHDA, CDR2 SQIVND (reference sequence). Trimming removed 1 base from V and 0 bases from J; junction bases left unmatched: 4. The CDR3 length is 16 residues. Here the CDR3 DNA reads TGTGCCAGTAGTATAGGACAGGGGCGCATGAACACTGAAGCTTTCTTT. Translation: CASSIGQGRMNTEAFF.

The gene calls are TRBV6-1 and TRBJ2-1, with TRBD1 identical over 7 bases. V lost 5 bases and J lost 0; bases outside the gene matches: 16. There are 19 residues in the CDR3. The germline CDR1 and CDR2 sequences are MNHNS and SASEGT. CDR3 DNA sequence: TGTGCCAGCAGTAGCCAAAAACAGGGGAGTGGGTACTCCTACAATGAGCAGTTCTTC. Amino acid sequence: CASSSQKQGSGYSYNEQFF.

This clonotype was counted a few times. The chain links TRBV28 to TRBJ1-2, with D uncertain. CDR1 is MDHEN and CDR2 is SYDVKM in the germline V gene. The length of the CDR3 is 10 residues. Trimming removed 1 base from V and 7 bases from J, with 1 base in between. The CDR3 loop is CASSLFGYTF. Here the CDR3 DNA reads TGTGCCAGCAGTTTATTTGGCTACACCTTC.

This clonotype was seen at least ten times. In DNA form, the CDR3 reads TGTGCCAGCACCCGGACTATCCAAGAGACCCAGTACTTC. Translated, it gives CASTRTIQETQYF. V and J are TRBV12-3 or TRBV12-4 and TRBJ2-5, with TRBD2 as a possible D gene (6 bases). Trimming took off 7 bases at V and 1 base at J, with 10 bases between the two ends. The CDR3 covers 13 residues.

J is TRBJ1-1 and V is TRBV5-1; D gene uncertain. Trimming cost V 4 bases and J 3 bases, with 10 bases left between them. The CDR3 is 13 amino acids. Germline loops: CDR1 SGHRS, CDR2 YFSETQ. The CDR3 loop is CASSATGYTEAFF. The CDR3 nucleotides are TGCGCCAGCAGCGCCACGGGGTACACTGAAGCTTTCTTT.

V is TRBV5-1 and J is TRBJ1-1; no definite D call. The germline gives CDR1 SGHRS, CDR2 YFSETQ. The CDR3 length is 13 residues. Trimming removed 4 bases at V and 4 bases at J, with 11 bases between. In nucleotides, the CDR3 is TGCGCCAGCAGCCCGGGCTTGAGCACTGAAGCTTTCTTT. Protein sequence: CASSPGLSTEAFF.

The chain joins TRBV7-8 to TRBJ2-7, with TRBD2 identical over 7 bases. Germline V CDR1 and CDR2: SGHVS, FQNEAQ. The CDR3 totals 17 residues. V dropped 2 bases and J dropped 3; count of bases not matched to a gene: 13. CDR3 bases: TGTGCCAGCAGCTTATTGGGGGGGGGAGACAGAGTCTACGAGCAGTACTTC. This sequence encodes CASSLLGGGDRVYEQYF.

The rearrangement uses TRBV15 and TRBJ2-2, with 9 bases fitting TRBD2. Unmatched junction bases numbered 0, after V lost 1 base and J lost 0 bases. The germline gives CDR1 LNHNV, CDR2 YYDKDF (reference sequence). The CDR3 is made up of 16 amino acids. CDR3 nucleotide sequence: TGTGCCACCAGCAGAGCTAGCGGGGCGAACACCGGGGAGCTGTTTTTT. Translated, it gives CATSRASGANTGELFF.

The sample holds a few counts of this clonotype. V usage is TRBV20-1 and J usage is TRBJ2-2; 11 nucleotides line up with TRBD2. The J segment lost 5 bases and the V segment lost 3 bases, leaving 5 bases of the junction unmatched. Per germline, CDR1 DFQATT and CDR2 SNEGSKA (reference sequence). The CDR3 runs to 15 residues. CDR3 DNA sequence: TGCAGTGCTAGCCCTAGCGGGAGGCATACCGGGGAGCTGTTTTTT. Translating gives CSASPSGRHTGELFF.

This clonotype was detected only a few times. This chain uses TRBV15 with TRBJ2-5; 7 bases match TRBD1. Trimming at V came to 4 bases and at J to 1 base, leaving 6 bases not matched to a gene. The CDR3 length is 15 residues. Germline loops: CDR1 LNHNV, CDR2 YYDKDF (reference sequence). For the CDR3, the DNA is TGTGCCACCAGCACAAGGACAGGAGCCCAAGAGACCCAGTACTTC. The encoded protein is CATSTRTGAQETQYF.

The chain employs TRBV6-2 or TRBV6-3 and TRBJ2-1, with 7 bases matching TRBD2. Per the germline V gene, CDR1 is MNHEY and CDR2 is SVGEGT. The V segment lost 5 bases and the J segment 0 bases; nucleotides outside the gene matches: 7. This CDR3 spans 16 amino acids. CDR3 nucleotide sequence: TGTGCCAGCAGTGGATGGCGGGAGACCTCCTACAATGAGCAGTTCTTC. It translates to CASSGWRETSYNEQFF.

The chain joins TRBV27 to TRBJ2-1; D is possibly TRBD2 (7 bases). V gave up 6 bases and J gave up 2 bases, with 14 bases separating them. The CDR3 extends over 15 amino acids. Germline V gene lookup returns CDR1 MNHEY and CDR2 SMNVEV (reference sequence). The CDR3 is CASSRGGRTYNEQFF. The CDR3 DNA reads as TGTGCCAGCAGCAGGGGCGGGAGAACCTACAATGAGCAGTTCTTC.

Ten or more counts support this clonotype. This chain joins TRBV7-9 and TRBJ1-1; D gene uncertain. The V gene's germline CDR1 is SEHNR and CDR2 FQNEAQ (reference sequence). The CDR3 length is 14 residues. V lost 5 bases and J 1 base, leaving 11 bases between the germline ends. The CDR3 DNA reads TGTGCCAGCAGCCCGATCCGACAGAACACTGAAGCTTTCTTT. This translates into CASSPIRQNTEAFF.

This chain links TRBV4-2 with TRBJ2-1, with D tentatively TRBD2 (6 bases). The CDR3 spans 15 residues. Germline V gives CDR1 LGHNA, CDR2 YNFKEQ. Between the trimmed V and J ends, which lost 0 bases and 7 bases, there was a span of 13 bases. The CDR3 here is CASSQEGAGTNEQFF. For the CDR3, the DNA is TGTGCCAGCAGCCAAGAAGGCGCGGGGACTAATGAGCAGTTCTTC.

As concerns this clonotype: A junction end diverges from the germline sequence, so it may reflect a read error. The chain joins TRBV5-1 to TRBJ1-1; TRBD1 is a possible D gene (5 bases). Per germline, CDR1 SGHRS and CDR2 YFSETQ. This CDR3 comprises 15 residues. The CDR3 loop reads CASSLVGSWGAEALF. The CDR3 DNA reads TGCGCCAGCAGCTTGGTTGGCAGTTGGGGCGCTGAAGCTCTCTTT.

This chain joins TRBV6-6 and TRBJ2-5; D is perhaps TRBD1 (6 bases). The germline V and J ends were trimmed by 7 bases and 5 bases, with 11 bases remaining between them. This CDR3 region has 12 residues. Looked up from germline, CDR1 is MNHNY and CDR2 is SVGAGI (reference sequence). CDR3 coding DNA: TGTGCCAGCAAAACAGGGCACGAGACCCAGTACTTC. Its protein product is CASKTGHETQYF.

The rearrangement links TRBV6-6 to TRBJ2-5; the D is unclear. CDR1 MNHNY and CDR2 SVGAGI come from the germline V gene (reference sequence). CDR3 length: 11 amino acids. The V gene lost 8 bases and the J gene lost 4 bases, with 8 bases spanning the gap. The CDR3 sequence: CASQSGETQYF. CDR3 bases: TGTGCCAGCCAATCGGGAGAGACCCAGTACTTC.

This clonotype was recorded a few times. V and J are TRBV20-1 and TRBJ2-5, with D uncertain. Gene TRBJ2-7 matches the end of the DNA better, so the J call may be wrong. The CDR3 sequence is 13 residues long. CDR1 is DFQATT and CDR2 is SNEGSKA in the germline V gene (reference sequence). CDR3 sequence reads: CSASPQTPYEQYF. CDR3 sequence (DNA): TGCAGTGCTAGCCCACAAACACCCTACGAGCAGTACTTC.

The CDR3 coding sequence is TGTGCCAGCAGCTTTAGGACACCTAGCACAGATACGCAGTATTTT. Protein: CASSFRTPSTDTQYF. The V gene is TRBV7-2, the J gene TRBJ2-3, with TRBD1 as a possible D gene (5 bases). The CDR3 has 15 amino acids. Germline CDR1 SGHTA, CDR2 FQGNSA. Trimming pared 3 bases from V and 0 bases from J, leaving 10 bases between.

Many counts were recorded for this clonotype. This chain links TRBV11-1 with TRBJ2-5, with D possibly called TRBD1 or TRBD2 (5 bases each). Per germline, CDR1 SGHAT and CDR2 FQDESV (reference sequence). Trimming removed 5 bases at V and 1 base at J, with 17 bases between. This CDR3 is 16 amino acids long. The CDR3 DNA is TGTGCCAGCAGCCTTAGTTTAACGGGGCTCCAAGAGACCCAGTACTTC. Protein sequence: CASSLSLTGLQETQYF.

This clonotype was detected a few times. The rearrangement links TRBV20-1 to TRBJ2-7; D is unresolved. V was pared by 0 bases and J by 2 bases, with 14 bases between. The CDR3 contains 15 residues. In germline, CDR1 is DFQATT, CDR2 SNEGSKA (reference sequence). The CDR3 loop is CSAREGSGSTYEQYF. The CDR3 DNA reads TGCAGTGCTAGAGAAGGGTCAGGCTCGACCTACGAGCAGTACTTC.

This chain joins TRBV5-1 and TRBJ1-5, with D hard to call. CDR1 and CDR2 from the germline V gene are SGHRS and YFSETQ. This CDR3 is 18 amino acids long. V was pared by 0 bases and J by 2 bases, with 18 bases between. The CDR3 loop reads CASSLGGSPTKGNQPQHF. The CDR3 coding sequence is TGCGCCAGCAGCTTGGGGGGAAGTCCCACGAAGGGCAATCAGCCCCAGCATTTT.

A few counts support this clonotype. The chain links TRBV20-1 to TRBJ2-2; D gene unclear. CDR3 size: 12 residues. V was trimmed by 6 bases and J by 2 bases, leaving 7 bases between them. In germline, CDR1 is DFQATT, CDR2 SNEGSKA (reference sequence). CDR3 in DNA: TGCAGTGCAATGACAAACACCGGGGAGCTGTTTTTT. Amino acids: CSAMTNTGELFF.

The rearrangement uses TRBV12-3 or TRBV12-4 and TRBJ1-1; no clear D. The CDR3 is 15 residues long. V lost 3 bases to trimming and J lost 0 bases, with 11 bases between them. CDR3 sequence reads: CASSFSHSLNTEAFF. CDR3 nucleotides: TGTGCCAGCAGTTTTAGCCACAGTTTGAACACTGAAGCTTTCTTT.